This T cell receptor beta chain appears in the sequencing data of a study of shared clonotypes between healthy human individuals. Study in general: A couple of female and three male donors aged 18 to 49 were enrolled. Study-wide results and caveats: The rarefaction results pointed to incomplete sorted-subset sequencing despite large depth.

Repertoires were generated with immunoSEQ multiplex PCR, while TCRdb's copy carries only in-frame clones and drops some. The data contain around 2.3 million clones, more than 90% of them singletons. To note about this clone: Its target is not known.

The CDR3 length is 13 residues. Germline CDR1 is GTSNPN and CDR2 is SVGIG (reference sequence). V lost 3 bases, J lost 7 bases, and 13 bases lay in between. The V call is TRBV30, the J call TRBJ1-5; perhaps TRBD1 as D (5 bases). The TCR was taken from a young man in good health. The material sequenced was naive CD4+ T cells sorted from blood. Subset meaning: CD45RA+ positively selected. The CDR3 loop reads CAWRKGSGQPQHF. The CDR3 nucleotides are TGTGCCTGGAGGAAGGGGAGCGGGCAGCCCCAGCATTTT.